This T cell receptor beta chain appears in the sequencing data of a study of blood T cell repertoires in COVID-19. This clone appeared a few times. Source study methods: Amplification of reference gene primers was used by the study to estimate nucleated cell counts. Produced via immunoSEQ multiplex PCR; TCRdb's table is partial and in-frame only. V, J and clone size are those of that table, while D and trimming were read from the DNA. The repertoire holds roughly 200,000 clones, with approximately 88% as singletons. Germline V gives CDR1 MGHRA, CDR2 YSYEKL. The CDR3 is 18 residues long. V was shortened by 0 bases and J by 3 bases, with 20 bases between the two germline ends.

The genes are TRBV4-1 and TRBJ2-5; D perhaps matches TRBD1 (7 bases). This receptor was obtained from a man aged 35 to 55 with acute or convalescent COVID-19. The sequenced sample was peripheral blood. The CDR3 coding sequence is TGCGCCAGCAGCCAAGATCGAGGAGGGGGCTTCGGAGAAGAGACCCAGTACTTC. It translates to CASSQDRGGGFGEETQYF.